Reported below is one T cell receptor beta chain. Its target is not known. Sequencing used immunoSEQ multiplex PCR; TCRdb keeps in-frame clones, though not all of them. The data show roughly 67,000 clones, about 87% seen once. This sample stems from a study of T cell responses to AZD1222 COVID-19 vaccine. Regarding the study as a whole: CD4 TCRs associated with vaccination spanned spike, dominating at 160-218 and 743-854. It should be noted that donors were predominantly white British and more often female, and clonal diversity was possibly underestimated. In the spike-specific TCR repertoire, nearly half reportedly target unmutated variant regions.

The CDR3 has 13 residues. The germline V and J ends were trimmed by 1 base and 8 bases, with 11 bases remaining between them. Germline-derived CDR1 and CDR2 are MNHNS and SASEGT. This sequence originates from an adult in good health. The rearrangement uses TRBV6-1 and TRBJ1-2, with a possible D match to TRBD1 (5 bases). Sequenced material: peripheral blood, taken on day 0 of AZD1222 vaccination. CDR3 sequence: CASSEGGRDGYTF. CDR3 nucleotide sequence: TGTGCCAGCAGTGAAGGAGGCAGGGACGGCTACACCTTC.